The 32 T cell receptor beta chains below all came from one sample that was sequenced in a study of blood T cells in healthy people across ages. A sample-barcoded 5' primer and a J-beta primer mix were used in a second PCR of roughly 6 to 11 cycles. TCRdb analysed the 5' RACE reads with MiXCR anew, one entry per CDR3 protein. The repertoire holds hundreds of thousands of distinct CDR3 sequences, 45% to 50% seen once, with 25% to 35% in the top ten. The sequenced sample consisted of blood. These receptors were collected from a woman in her sixties in good health.

This clonotype was counted at least ten times. This sequence joins TRBV20-1 and TRBJ2-1, with 12 bases fitting TRBD2. The junction had 7 bases not matched to a gene; V was cut back by 5 bases and J by 8 bases. Germline lookup yields CDR1 DFQATT and CDR2 SNEGSKA (reference sequence). This CDR3 has 14 amino acids. CDR3 region: CSASRLAGDHEQFF. CDR3 DNA sequence: TGCAGTGCTTCAAGACTAGCGGGAGACCATGAGCAGTTCTTC.

On this clonotype: Given a much more abundant clone one base away, this may be a read error. The chain carries TRBV28 and TRBJ2-7; D uncertain. Trimming removed 6 bases from V and 0 bases from J, with 9 bases in between. In germline, CDR1 is MDHEN, CDR2 SYDVKM. This CDR3 has 13 residues. CDR3 coding DNA: TGTGCCAGCAGGACGAGCATCTCCTACGAGCAGTACTTC. Amino acid sequence: CASRTSISYEQYF.

There are a few counts of this clonotype. This chain connects TRBV7-2 to TRBJ2-7; 8 bases map to TRBD1. CDR3 length: 16 amino acids. V gave up 1 base and J gave up 0 bases; unmatched junction bases: 5. Germline lookup yields CDR1 SGHTA and CDR2 FQGNSA. DNA of the CDR3: TGTGCCAGCAGCTTAGGCGCGACAGGGGTCTCCTACGAGCAGTACTTC. As protein: CASSLGATGVSYEQYF.

This chain joins TRBV7-2 and TRBJ2-7; 11 bases agree with TRBD2. J gave up 7 bases and V 6 bases, and 8 bases lay outside the gene matches. CDR1 is SGHTA and CDR2 is FQGNSA in the germline V gene. This CDR3 has 14 residues. The CDR3 DNA follows: TGTGCCAGCAGACCAGGGACTAGCGGAGATGAGCAGTACTTC. Protein product: CASRPGTSGDEQYF.

At least ten counts were recorded for this clonotype. The CDR3 sequence is CASSPFERERSYEQYF. CDR3 DNA sequence: TGTGCCAGCAGCCCGTTCGAGCGGGAGCGCTCCTACGAGCAGTACTTC. This rearrangement joins TRBV4-2 to TRBJ2-7, with 8 nucleotides matching TRBD2. Germline V lookup: CDR1 LGHNA, CDR2 YNFKEQ. The CDR3 spans 16 residues. After removal of 4 bases from V and 0 bases from J, the junction contained 8 bases not matched to a gene.

The V and J genes are TRBV2 and TRBJ2-1; possible D gene TRBD2, 5 bases. The J call may be in error: the DNA end matches TRBJ2-7 better. The germline CDR1 and CDR2 sequences are SNHLY and FYNNEI. The CDR3 consists of 12 residues. CDR3 nucleotides: TGTGCCAGCAGTGCCGACTACAATGAGCAGTACTTC. Translating gives CASSADYNEQYF.

This clonotype was seen a handful of times. The gene calls are TRBV7-2 and TRBJ2-7; 8 bases are a match to TRBD2. CDR1 is SGHTA, CDR2 FQGNSA, per germline. CDR3 length equals 14 residues. V shed 5 bases, J shed 1 base, and the junction held 4 bases outside the gene matches. DNA for the CDR3: TGTGCCAGCAGCACCCTAGCGGGTTCCTACGAGCAGTACTTC. It codes for CASSTLAGSYEQYF.

This clonotype was recorded at least ten times. The rearrangement uses TRBV12-3 or TRBV12-4 and TRBJ1-2; 7 positions match TRBD1. Trimming removed 3 bases from V and 5 bases from J; junction bases left unmatched: 3. The CDR3 consists of 13 residues. The CDR3 sequence: CASSFGTVYGYTF. CDR3 DNA: TGTGCCAGCAGTTTCGGGACAGTTTATGGCTACACCTTC.

In this sample, this clonotype turned up once. This sequence joins TRBV6-6 and TRBJ1-5; the match to TRBD1 covers 9 bases. The CDR3 loop spans 15 amino acids. The J segment lost 6 bases and the V segment lost 2 bases, leaving 5 bases of the junction unmatched. Per germline, CDR1 MNHNY and CDR2 SVGAGI (reference sequence). The CDR3, as DNA: TGTGCCAGCAGTTACGGGGACAGGGAGGGTCAGCCCCAGCATTTT. Its translation is CASSYGDREGQPQHF.

The CDR3 loop reads CASSPFGPGQETQYF. DNA of the CDR3: TGCGCCAGCAGCCCGTTTGGACCGGGCCAAGAGACCCAGTACTTC. The chain couples TRBV5-1 to TRBJ2-5; D is undetermined. V lost 4 bases, J lost 1 base, and 14 bases lay in between. Germline V gene sequence: CDR1 SGHRS, CDR2 YFSETQ. This CDR3 contains 15 residues.

This chain connects TRBV5-1 to TRBJ1-3; D ambiguous. Germline assignment: CDR1 SGHRS and CDR2 YFSETQ. Trimming pared 1 base from V and 2 bases from J, leaving 13 bases between. The CDR3 totals 16 residues. CDR3 nucleotide sequence: TGCGCCAGCAGCTTGAGTGCTATCCCTCCTGGAAACACCATATATTTT. Its translation: CASSLSAIPPGNTIYF.

The gene calls are TRBV12-3 or TRBV12-4 and TRBJ2-1; 9 bases line up with TRBD2. V lost 6 bases and J lost 12; bases outside the gene matches: 12. The length of the CDR3 is 14 residues. CDR3 bases: TGTGCCAGCAGCCCGGGGGCTAGCGGGGAAAGGCAGTTCTTC. This translates into CASSPGASGERQFF.

The chain recombines TRBV7-2 with TRBJ2-1; 9 nucleotides line up with TRBD1. The germline gives CDR1 SGHTA, CDR2 FQGNSA. The trim removed 5 bases at V and 0 bases at J, leaving 5 bases unmatched. This CDR3 comprises 16 residues. This CDR3 reads CASSPTGGRSYNEQFF. The CDR3 DNA follows: TGTGCCAGCAGCCCCACAGGGGGCCGCTCCTACAATGAGCAGTTCTTC.

Of note for this clonotype: Compared with germline, one end of the junction differs, possibly owing to a read error. The genes are TRBV11-2 and TRBJ2-7, with 9 bases fitting TRBD1. TRBJ2-5 matches the DNA end more closely, so the J call is doubtful. Germline V gene data show CDR1 as SGHAT and CDR2 as FQNNGV. This CDR3 contains 18 residues. The chain's CDR3 is CASGLEPKRQGVSETQYF. The CDR3, as DNA: TGTGCCAGCGGCTTAGAACCCAAACGACAGGGGGTATCAGAGACCCAGTACTTC.

V and J are TRBV2 and TRBJ2-1, with 11 nucleotides matching TRBD2. This CDR3 is built from 14 residues. Trimming removed 7 bases from V and 7 bases from J; junction bases left unmatched: 6. Germline V gives CDR1 SNHLY, CDR2 FYNNEI. The CDR3 loop reads CASKLAGVVNEQFF. CDR3 nucleotides: TGTGCCAGCAAACTAGCGGGAGTAGTAAATGAGCAGTTCTTC. The whole variable domain, filled in from reference TRBV2 and TRBJ2-1, reads EPEVTQTPSHQVTQMGQEVILRCVPISNHLYFYWYRQILGQKVEFLVSFYNNEISEKSEIFDDQFSVERPDGSNFTLKIRSTKLEDSAMYFCASKLAGVVNEQFFGPGTRLTVL.

V and J are TRBV5-1 and TRBJ1-4; tentative D call: TRBD1 (5 bases). Germline CDR1 SGHRS, CDR2 YFSETQ. Trimming stripped 0 bases from V and 8 bases from J, with 11 bases between. CDR3 size: 14 residues. The CDR3 DNA follows: TGCGCCAGCAGCTTGGAGGGATCAGGGGAAAAACTGTTTTTT. As protein: CASSLEGSGEKLFF.

V gene TRBV5-5 combines with J gene TRBJ2-2, with D tentatively TRBD2 (6 bases). The germline CDR1 and CDR2 sequences are SGHKS and YYEKEE (reference sequence). The CDR3 sequence is 17 residues long. Trimming cost V 0 bases and J 2 bases, with 14 bases left between them. CDR3 sequence reads: CASSLASRTTNTGELFF. As DNA, the CDR3 is TGTGCCAGCAGCTTGGCCTCACGGACTACCAACACCGGGGAGCTGTTTTTT.

This sequence joins TRBV6-2 or TRBV6-3 and TRBJ2-2; 8 positions agree with TRBD2. Germline loops: CDR1 MNHEY, CDR2 SVGEGT. The CDR3 covers 14 residues. Trimming at V came to 7 bases and at J to 5 bases, leaving 6 bases not matched to a gene. The DNA of the CDR3 is TGTGCCAGCACCAGGGAGCGGGAGACCGGGGAGCTGTTTTTT. Amino acid sequence: CASTRERETGELFF.

The CDR3 region has the DNA TGCAGTGCCAGTATAGCGGGAGGTTTCCGCTACGAGCAGTACTTC. Translated, it gives CSASIAGGFRYEQYF. This chain connects TRBV20-1 to TRBJ2-7, with TRBD2 identical over 10 bases. Germline-derived CDR1 and CDR2 are DFQATT and SNEGSKA (reference sequence). The V segment lost 6 bases and the J segment 3 bases; nucleotides outside the gene matches: 11. There are 15 residues in the CDR3.

This clonotype was observed a few times. CDR3 coding DNA: TGTGCCAGCAGCCTAAGACAGTTGGCTCCCTCCTTTTCCTACGAGCAGTACTTC. Protein product: CASSLRQLAPSFSYEQYF. The genes are TRBV5-5 and TRBJ2-7; possibly TRBD1 for D (5 bases). The CDR3 runs 18 residues. Trimming stripped 4 bases from V and 1 base from J, with 24 bases between. The germline gives CDR1 SGHKS, CDR2 YYEKEE (reference sequence).

This rearrangement joins TRBV29-1 to TRBJ2-7; 10 positions match TRBD1. CDR1 and CDR2 from the germline V gene are SQVTM and ANQGSEA. After removal of 8 bases from V and 0 bases from J, the junction contained 4 bases not matched to a gene. The CDR3 covers 13 residues. CDR3 sequence (DNA): TGCAGCACGAGGACAGGGGGCTCCTACGAGCAGTACTTC. Protein product: CSTRTGGSYEQYF.

This clonotype was seen a few times. The V and J genes are TRBV6-2 or TRBV6-3 and TRBJ1-2; no clear D gene. The CDR3 covers 15 residues. CDR1 and CDR2 (germline): MNHEY, SVGEGT. The V end lost 8 bases, the J end lost 0 bases, and 16 bases lay between the germline ends. CDR3 amino acids: CASGFGGLANYGYTF. The DNA of the CDR3 is TGTGCCAGCGGTTTTGGAGGGCTCGCTAACTATGGCTACACCTTC.

This clonotype was seen many times. The V and J genes are TRBV5-1 and TRBJ2-1; 9 bases are a match to TRBD2. Germline V gives CDR1 SGHRS, CDR2 YFSETQ. Trimming removed 6 bases from V and 6 bases from J; junction bases left unmatched: 7. This CDR3 has 14 residues. The CDR3 sequence: CASKGLAGFNEQFF. DNA for the CDR3: TGCGCCAGCAAAGGTCTAGCGGGATTCAATGAGCAGTTCTTC.

The table lists this clonotype with a few counts. This sequence joins TRBV29-1 and TRBJ1-1; 7 bases are shared with TRBD1. The CDR3 is made up of 12 amino acids. Germline CDR1 SQVTM, CDR2 ANQGSEA. Losses at the gene ends were 6 bases for V and 0 bases for J; bases not matched to a gene: 1. The CDR3 DNA reads as TGCAGCGTAGGGACAGTGAACACTGAAGCTTTCTTT. It codes for CSVGTVNTEAFF.

This clonotype was counted a few times. The chain couples TRBV27 to TRBJ2-1; 7 bases align to TRBD2. CDR3 length: 12 residues. Trimming cost V 6 bases and J 12 bases; bases outside gene matches: 8. Germline CDR1 MNHEY, CDR2 SMNVEV (reference sequence). Here the CDR3 reads CASRARTRGQFF. The CDR3, as DNA: TGTGCCAGCAGAGCCAGGACTAGGGGGCAGTTCTTC.

This clonotype was seen more than once but under ten times. This chain joins TRBV12-3 or TRBV12-4 and TRBJ2-1, with 10 bases matching TRBD2. Trimming cost V 6 bases and J 6 bases; bases outside gene matches: 5. The CDR3 consists of 14 residues. The CDR3 spells CASSPGLAFNEQFF. The CDR3 nucleotides are TGTGCCAGCAGCCCGGGACTAGCGTTCAATGAGCAGTTCTTC.

The J gene is TRBJ1-2, the V gene TRBV20-1, with D possibly TRBD1 on 6 matching bases. This CDR3 spans 11 amino acids. Trimming left V 8 bases short and J 4 bases short, with 11 bases between. The germline gives CDR1 DFQATT, CDR2 SNEGSKA (reference sequence). The CDR3 loop is CSRTALYGYTF. In DNA form, the CDR3 reads TGCAGTAGGACAGCACTCTATGGCTACACCTTC.

This clonotype was seen just once. The rearrangement links TRBV7-9 to TRBJ2-2, with a tentative D call TRBD1 (6 bases). This CDR3 has 17 residues. Trimming cost V 8 bases and J 4 bases, with 23 bases left between them. The V gene's germline CDR1 is SEHNR and CDR2 FQNEAQ (reference sequence). DNA for the CDR3: TGTGCCAGCCCCTTAGAGGGGGATTCGACCACCACCGGGGAGCTGTTTTTT. This gives the protein CASPLEGDSTTTGELFF.

The V call is TRBV20-1, the J call TRBJ2-5, with D tentatively TRBD1 (5 bases). The J call is doubtful: the DNA matches TRBJ2-7 better. Germline CDR1 reads DFQATT; CDR2 reads SNEGSKA (reference sequence). This CDR3 contains 15 residues. This CDR3 is CSASDGQQEGDEQYF. As DNA, the CDR3 is TGCAGTGCGTCTGATGGGCAGCAGGAAGGGGACGAGCAGTACTTC.

V gene TRBV6-2 or TRBV6-3 combines with J gene TRBJ1-6; maybe TRBD1 (5 bases). Germline V gene sequence: CDR1 MNHEY, CDR2 SVGEGT. The V end was cut by 6 bases, the J end by 0 bases, with 9 bases between. This CDR3 is built from 15 residues. CDR3 sequence: CASSRDVSYNSPLHF. The CDR3 region has the DNA TGTGCCAGCAGCCGGGACGTCTCCTATAATTCACCCCTCCACTTT.

This rearrangement joins TRBV5-1 to TRBJ2-1, with D tentatively TRBD2 (6 bases). Trimming took off 0 bases at V and 13 bases at J, with 20 bases between the two ends. CDR3 length: 15 amino acids. Germline CDR1 is SGHRS and CDR2 is YFSETQ. CDR3 in amino acids: CASSLEGGSGNLQFF. CDR3 DNA sequence: TGCGCCAGCAGCTTGGAAGGAGGGAGCGGAAATCTACAGTTCTTC.

V gene TRBV7-3 combines with J gene TRBJ2-4; 9 bases map to TRBD2. Germline-derived CDR1 and CDR2 are SGHTA and FQGTGA. Trimming at V came to 5 bases and at J to 7 bases, leaving 12 bases not matched to a gene. There are 16 residues in the CDR3. CDR3 loop: CASSNTAGGQGNIQYF. The CDR3 nucleotides are TGTGCCAGCAGCAACACGGCGGGAGGGCAGGGCAACATTCAGTACTTC.